Listed here is a single T cell receptor beta chain. The antigen remains unidentified. The CDR3 is 15 residues long. The V end lost 1 base, the J end lost 4 bases, and 14 bases lay between the germline ends. CDR1 is KGHSY, CDR2 FQNENV, per germline. This entry is derived from a study of cytomegalovirus exposure and HLA in healthy donors. PCR involved 60 Vbeta and 13 Jbeta primers. Sequenced by immunoSEQ multiplex PCR; TCRdb stores in-frame clones only, minus some. The sample lists about 170,000 clones, roughly 80% seen once, with about 2.4% in the top ten. Broader study findings: With high specificity and sensitivity, the classifier reportedly diagnosed cytomegalovirus status. Association of a missense DCLRE1C variant with TCR beta V- and J-gene trimming was reported in a later analysis. TRBV6-2, TRBV6-3 and some other V segments were unresolvable in 87-base-pair reads.

The sample comprised PBMCs. This sequence was found in a male donor in good health and CMV-seronegative. V is TRBV16 and J is TRBJ2-7; D perhaps matches TRBD1 (6 bases). The CDR3, as DNA: TGTGCCAGCAGCCAATGGCACGGGACAATGTACGAGCAGTACTTC. Translated: CASSQWHGTMYEQYF.